These 29 T cell receptor beta chains were all obtained from the same sample, sequenced in a study of cytomegalovirus exposure and HLA in healthy donors. PCR involved 60 Vbeta and 13 Jbeta primers. Profiling relied on immunoSEQ multiplex PCR, and the TCRdb table lists in-frame clones only, not all of them. The table records tens of thousands of clones, less than 80% of them present only once. Sequenced: PBMCs. All receptors come from a male donor in good health and CMV-seronegative.

CDR3 loop: CASSRQGASGNIQYF. In nucleotides, the CDR3 is TGTGCCAGCAGTCGACAGGGGGCAAGTGGGAACATTCAGTACTTC. This rearrangement joins TRBV7-9 to TRBJ2-4; 10 bases map to TRBD1. The ends lost 6 bases at V and 7 bases at J; junction bases unmatched: 9. CDR3 length: 15 amino acids. CDR1 and CDR2 from the germline V gene are SEHNR and FQNEAQ (reference sequence).

This chain uses TRBV5-1 with TRBJ2-5, with D possibly TRBD1 on 5 matching bases. Germline loops: CDR1 SGHRS, CDR2 YFSETQ. This CDR3 has 15 residues. Deletions cut 1 base from V and 2 bases from J, with 12 bases between. This CDR3 reads CASSLRPGSQETQYF. CDR3 nucleotide sequence: TGCGCCAGCAGCTTGCGGCCAGGGTCTCAAGAGACCCAGTACTTC.

The chain recombines TRBV2 with TRBJ2-2, with D unclear. This CDR3 comprises 14 residues. V was cut by 6 bases and J by 4 bases, with 12 bases left in between. Germline V gives CDR1 SNHLY, CDR2 FYNNEI. As DNA, the CDR3 is TGTGCCAGCAGGTCGAGGTCGGGCACCGGGGAGCTGTTTTTT. Residues: CASRSRSGTGELFF.

This chain connects TRBV18 to TRBJ2-7; no firm D call. V lost 6 bases and J lost 0, with 9 bases in between. This CDR3 is 13 amino acids long. CDR1 is KGHSH and CDR2 is LQKENI in the germline V gene. CDR3 loop: CASSPRSSYEQYF. For the CDR3, the DNA is TGTGCCAGCTCTCCCAGAAGCTCCTACGAGCAGTACTTC.

The chain couples TRBV7-2 to TRBJ2-7; 8 bases are a match to TRBD2. The CDR3 is 14 amino acids. Germline CDR1 SGHTA, CDR2 FQGNSA. After removal of 2 bases from V and 8 bases from J, the junction contained 8 bases not matched to a gene. The CDR3 DNA reads as TGTGCCAGCAGCTTATCCCTACGGGAGGGGAAGCAGTACTTC. Amino acids: CASSLSLREGKQYF.

V gene TRBV5-4 combines with J gene TRBJ1-2, with 8 bases identical to TRBD1. Germline assignment: CDR1 SGHNT and CDR2 YYREEE (reference sequence). The CDR3 covers 14 residues. With V trimmed by 5 bases and J by 4 bases, 7 bases remained unmatched. The CDR3 coding sequence is TGTGCCAGCAGACCTGACAGGGGTTCCTATGGCTACACCTTC. It translates to CASRPDRGSYGYTF.

The chain employs TRBV28 and TRBJ1-1, with unresolved D. Germline V gene lookup returns CDR1 MDHEN and CDR2 SYDVKM. The V and J ends lost 6 bases and 3 bases respectively, with 8 bases between them. This CDR3 region has 12 residues. The CDR3 nucleotides are TGTGCCAGCAGGTGGGGAGACACTGAAGCTTTCTTT. As protein: CASRWGDTEAFF.

This clone was seen only once. The chain employs TRBV4-1 and TRBJ1-1, with unresolved D. The germline V and J ends were trimmed by 4 bases and 1 base, with 13 bases remaining between them. Germline V gives CDR1 MGHRA, CDR2 YSYEKL. The CDR3 length is 15 residues. CDR3 coding DNA: TGCGCCAGCAGCCCTCAACTGGTAGCGAACACTGAAGCTTTCTTT. This gives the protein CASSPQLVANTEAFF.

The chain has TRBV28 and TRBJ2-7; possible D gene TRBD1, 7 bases. CDR3 length: 17 amino acids. Trimming removed 3 bases at V and 0 bases at J, with 18 bases between. Germline-derived CDR1 and CDR2 are MDHEN and SYDVKM. The CDR3 bases are TGTGCCAGCAGTTTCATCCCACTCCAGGGGGGCTCCTACGAGCAGTACTTC. The encoded protein is CASSFIPLQGGSYEQYF.

V is TRBV19 and J is TRBJ1-1; TRBD1 might be the D (6 bases). The germline V gene encodes CDR1 LNHDA and CDR2 SQIVND (reference sequence). V dropped 7 bases and J dropped 5 bases, with 20 bases sitting between them. The CDR3 is 15 residues long. CDR3 loop: CASTTNSGARTEAFF. In nucleotides, the CDR3 is TGTGCCAGTACTACAAATTCAGGGGCTCGGACTGAAGCTTTCTTT. Looking up the rest from reference TRBV19 and TRBJ1-1 gives the full variable domain: DGGITQSPKYLFRKEGQNVTLSCEQNLNHDAMYWYRQDPGQGLRLIYYSQIVNDFQKGDIAEGYSVSREKKESFPLTVTSAQKNPTAFYLCASTTNSGARTEAFFGQGTRLTVV.

The rearrangement uses TRBV11-1 and TRBJ2-5, with D uncertain. The CDR3 loop spans 13 amino acids. The germline V gene encodes CDR1 SGHAT and CDR2 FQDESV (reference sequence). Deletions cut 3 bases from V and 5 bases from J, with 10 bases between. CDR3 DNA: TGTGCCAGCAGCTTCGGGTCCCGGGAGACCCAGTACTTC. Translated, it gives CASSFGSRETQYF.

This clone occurred once. J is TRBJ1-2 and V is TRBV6-4; 11 bases are a match to TRBD1. CDR3 length: 14 amino acids. CDR1 is MRHNA, CDR2 SNTAGT, per germline. The V and J ends lost 5 bases and 7 bases, in that order; junction bases with no gene match: 6. In nucleotides, the CDR3 is TGTGCCAGCAGTCCCGGGACAGGGGGAATTGGCTACACCTTC. It specifies CASSPGTGGIGYTF.

This chain connects TRBV7-9 to TRBJ2-7; 9 bases are shared with TRBD1. Losses at the gene ends were 4 bases for V and 4 bases for J; bases not matched to a gene: 11. Germline V CDR1 and CDR2: SEHNR, FQNEAQ (reference sequence). The CDR3 runs to 16 residues. Here the CDR3 DNA reads TGTGCCAGCAGCTCGTCCGGGACAGGGTATAATTACGAGCAGTACTTC. Protein product: CASSSSGTGYNYEQYF.

The chain recombines TRBV15 with TRBJ1-4; D call uncertain. V dropped 4 bases and J dropped 8 bases, with 11 bases sitting between them. Germline-derived CDR1 and CDR2 are LNHNV and YYDKDF (reference sequence). The CDR3 is 13 residues long. CDR3 DNA: TGTGCCACCAGCAAGAGTGTAAGAGAAAAACTGTTTTTT. Translating gives CATSKSVREKLFF.

The chain combines TRBV10-3 with TRBJ2-3; D is perhaps TRBD1 (6 bases). The CDR3 consists of 13 residues. Germline V lookup: CDR1 ENHRY, CDR2 SYGVKD. V was pared by 5 bases and J by 6 bases, with 12 bases between. This CDR3 is CAISPTGSDTQYF. DNA of the CDR3: TGTGCCATCAGTCCAACAGGGTCGGATACGCAGTATTTT.

The rearrangement joins TRBV7-8 to TRBJ2-5, with D hard to call. CDR3 length equals 13 residues. CDR1 is SGHVS and CDR2 is FQNEAQ in the germline V gene. The V gene lost 0 bases and the J gene lost 8 bases, with 10 bases spanning the gap. For the CDR3, the DNA is TGTGCCAGCAGCTTAGCGACTGTGCATACCCAGTACTTC. This encodes CASSLATVHTQYF. Full variable domain (outside the CDR3, taken from reference TRBV7-8 and TRBJ2-5): GAGVSQSPRYKVAKRGQDVALRCDPISGHVSLFWYQQALGQGPEFLTYFQNEAQLDKSGLPSDRFFAERPEGSVSTLKIQRTQQEDSAVYLCASSLATVHTQYFGPGTRLLVL.

V gene TRBV9 combines with J gene TRBJ2-1; 8 bases match TRBD2. The CDR3 loop spans 16 amino acids. The V segment lost 3 bases and the J segment 4 bases; nucleotides outside the gene matches: 9. CDR1 and CDR2 (germline): SGDLS, YYNGEE. The CDR3 DNA follows: TGTGCCAGCAGCGCCTATGGGAGCGGGGGATACAATGAGCAGTTCTTC. This sequence encodes CASSAYGSGGYNEQFF.

Here the CDR3 reads CASSLEGQGGQPQHF. The CDR3 coding sequence is TGCGCCAGCAGCTTGGAAGGGCAGGGAGGTCAGCCCCAGCATTTT. The chain recombines TRBV5-1 with TRBJ1-5, with a tentative D call TRBD1 (5 bases). The CDR3 extends over 15 amino acids. Trimming took off 0 bases at V and 6 bases at J, with 13 bases between the two ends. The germline V gene encodes CDR1 SGHRS and CDR2 YFSETQ.

The chain combines TRBV6-1 with TRBJ2-7; 8 bases map to TRBD1. The CDR3 loop spans 14 amino acids. Unmatched junction bases numbered 8, after V lost 10 bases and J lost 0 bases. Germline lookup yields CDR1 MNHNS and CDR2 SASEGT. This CDR3 is CATRPGQASYEQYF. The CDR3 nucleotides read TGTGCCACCCGACCGGGACAGGCCTCCTACGAGCAGTACTTC.

The chain uses TRBV10-3 and TRBJ2-1, with a possible D match to TRBD1 (5 bases). This CDR3 is 16 amino acids long. Trimming removed 6 bases at V and 7 bases at J, with 22 bases between. The germline V gene encodes CDR1 ENHRY and CDR2 SYGVKD. In nucleotides, the CDR3 is TGTGCCATCAGCCCAGGGAAAGGGATATTCGGGAATGAGCAGTTCTTC. This gives the protein CAISPGKGIFGNEQFF.

Only a few counts were recorded for this clone. The chain joins TRBV4-3 to TRBJ1-4; D possibly corresponds to TRBD1 (6 bases). CDR3 length equals 15 residues. The V end lost 1 base, the J end lost 6 bases, and 12 bases lay between the germline ends. CDR1 LGHNA and CDR2 YSLEER come from the germline V gene. The CDR3 DNA follows: TGCGCCAGCAGCCAAGTAGACAGGAGAGATGAAAAACTGTTTTTT. Its translation: CASSQVDRRDEKLFF.

This clone was recorded many times. The chain employs TRBV4-1 and TRBJ2-3, with 9 positions matching TRBD1. V shed 4 bases, J shed 0 bases, and the junction held 2 bases outside the gene matches. CDR1 and CDR2 (germline): MGHRA, YSYEKL. The length of the CDR3 is 15 residues. CDR3 nucleotide sequence: TGCGCCAGCAGCCTACAGGGGGCTAGCACAGATACGCAGTATTTT. Translating it yields CASSLQGASTDTQYF.

V is TRBV7-9 and J is TRBJ2-5; 9 nucleotides line up with TRBD1. Gene TRBJ2-7 matches the end of the DNA better, so the J call may be wrong. CDR1 SEHNR and CDR2 FQNEAQ come from the germline V gene (reference sequence). The CDR3 is made up of 16 amino acids. CDR3 residues: CASSSTGTGKEIEQYF. As DNA, the CDR3 is TGTGCCAGCAGCTCGACCGGGACAGGGAAGGAGATCGAGCAGTACTTC.

V usage is TRBV7-2 and J usage is TRBJ2-7; D not resolved. There are 15 residues in the CDR3. In germline, CDR1 is SGHTA, CDR2 FQGNSA. The V and J ends lost 0 bases and 2 bases respectively, with 11 bases between them. CDR3 sequence (DNA): TGTGCCAGCAGCTTAGCCCGACAAACCCCCTACGAGCAGTACTTC. The encoded protein is CASSLARQTPYEQYF. The full variable domain, completed using reference TRBV7-2 and TRBJ2-7, is GAGVSQSPSNKVTEKGKDVELRCDPISGHTALYWYRQSLGQGLEFLIYFQGNSAPDKSGLPSDRFSAERTGGSVSTLTIQRTQQEDSAVYLCASSLARQTPYEQYFGPGTRLTVT.

The chain carries TRBV20-1 and TRBJ1-4; 8 bases align to TRBD1. V gave up 6 bases and J gave up 10 bases; unmatched junction bases: 4. Germline values: CDR1 DFQATT, CDR2 SNEGSKA (reference sequence). CDR3 size: 11 residues. CDR3 DNA: TGCAGTGCGGGCGGGACAGGAAAACTGTTTTTT. Residues: CSAGGTGKLFF.

The chain has TRBV7-8 and TRBJ1-5, with 9 nucleotides matching TRBD1. The CDR3 consists of 16 residues. Germline CDR1 is SGHVS and CDR2 is FQNEAQ. Trimming at V came to 1 base and at J to 5 bases, leaving 6 bases not matched to a gene. CDR3 DNA sequence: TGTGCCAGCAGCTTAGAGGAGTGGACAGGGGATCAGCCCCAGCATTTT. Translated, it gives CASSLEEWTGDQPQHF.

Concerning this clone: Other DNA sequences within the sample encode an identical CDR3. Here the CDR3 reads CAISGDSYEQYF. The DNA for the CDR3 is TGTGCCATCAGTGGGGACAGCTACGAGCAGTACTTC. The rearrangement links TRBV10-3 to TRBJ2-7; 7 positions match TRBD1. Germline loops: CDR1 ENHRY, CDR2 SYGVKD. The V and J ends lost 4 bases and 3 bases, in that order; junction bases with no gene match: 0. The CDR3 runs to 12 residues.

The gene calls are TRBV19 and TRBJ2-5; 8 bases agree with TRBD2. From germline, CDR1 is LNHDA and CDR2 SQIVND (reference sequence). The CDR3 length is 16 residues. Losses at the gene ends were 3 bases for V and 4 bases for J; bases not matched to a gene: 10. The CDR3 DNA reads as TGTGCCAGTAGTATGGACGGGGGGGCCGTAGCAGAGACCCAGTACTTC. This translates into CASSMDGGAVAETQYF.

For this clone: The CDR3 carries no conserved terminal phenylalanine or tryptophan, so it likely arises from a read error. The V gene is TRBV4-3, the J gene TRBJ2-7, with D perhaps TRBD1 (7 bases). The CDR3 is made up of 18 amino acids. Germline V gene data show CDR1 as LGHNA and CDR2 as YSLEER. Trimming shortened V by 0 bases and J by 1 base, and 19 bases separated the two germline ends. The CDR3 nucleotides are TGCGCCAGCAGCCAAGATCGGCAGGGGGGCACTATTTCCTACGAGCAGTACCTC. Its translation: CASSQDRQGGTISYEQYL.